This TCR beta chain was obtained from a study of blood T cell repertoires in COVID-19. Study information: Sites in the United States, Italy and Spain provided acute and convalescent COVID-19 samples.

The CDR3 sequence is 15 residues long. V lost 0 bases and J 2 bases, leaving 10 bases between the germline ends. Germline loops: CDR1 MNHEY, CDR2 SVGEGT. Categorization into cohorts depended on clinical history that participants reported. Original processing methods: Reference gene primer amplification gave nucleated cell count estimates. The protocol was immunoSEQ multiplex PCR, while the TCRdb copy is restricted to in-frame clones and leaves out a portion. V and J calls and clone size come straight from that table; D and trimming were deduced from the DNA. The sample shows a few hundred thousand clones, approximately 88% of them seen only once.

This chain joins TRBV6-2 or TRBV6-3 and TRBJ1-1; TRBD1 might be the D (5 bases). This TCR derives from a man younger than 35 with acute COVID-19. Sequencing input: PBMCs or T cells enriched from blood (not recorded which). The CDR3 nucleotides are TGTGCCAGCAGTTACTCCGGGGGGGTAAACACTGAAGCTTTCTTT. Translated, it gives CASSYSGGVNTEAFF.